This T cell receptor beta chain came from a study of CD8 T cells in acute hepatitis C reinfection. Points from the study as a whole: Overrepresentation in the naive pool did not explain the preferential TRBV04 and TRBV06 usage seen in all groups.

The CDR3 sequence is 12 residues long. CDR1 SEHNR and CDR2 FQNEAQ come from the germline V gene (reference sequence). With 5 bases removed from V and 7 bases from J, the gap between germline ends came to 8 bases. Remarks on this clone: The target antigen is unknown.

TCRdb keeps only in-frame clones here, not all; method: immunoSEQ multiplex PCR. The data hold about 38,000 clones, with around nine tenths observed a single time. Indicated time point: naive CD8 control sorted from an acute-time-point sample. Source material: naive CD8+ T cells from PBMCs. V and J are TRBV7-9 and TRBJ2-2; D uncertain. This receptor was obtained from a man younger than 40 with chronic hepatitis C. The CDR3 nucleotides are TGTGCCAGCAGCGATGACGGCGGGGAGCTGTTTTTT. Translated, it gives CASSDDGGELFF.